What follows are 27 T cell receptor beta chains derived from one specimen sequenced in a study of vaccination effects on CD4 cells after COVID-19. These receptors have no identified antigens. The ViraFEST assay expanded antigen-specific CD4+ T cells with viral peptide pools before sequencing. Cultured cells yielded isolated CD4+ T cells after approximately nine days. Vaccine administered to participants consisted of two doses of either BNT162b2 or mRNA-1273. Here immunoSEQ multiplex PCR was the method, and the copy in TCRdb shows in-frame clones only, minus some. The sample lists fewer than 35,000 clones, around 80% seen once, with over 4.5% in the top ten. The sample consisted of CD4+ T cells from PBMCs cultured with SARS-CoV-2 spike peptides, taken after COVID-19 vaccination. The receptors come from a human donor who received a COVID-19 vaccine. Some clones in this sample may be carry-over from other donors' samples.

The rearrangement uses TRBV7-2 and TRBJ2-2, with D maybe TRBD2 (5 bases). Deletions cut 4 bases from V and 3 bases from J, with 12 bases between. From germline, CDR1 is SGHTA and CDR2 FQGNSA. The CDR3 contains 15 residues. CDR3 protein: CASSSTGLYTGELFF. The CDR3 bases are TGTGCCAGCAGCTCAACCGGACTCTACACCGGGGAGCTGTTTTTT.

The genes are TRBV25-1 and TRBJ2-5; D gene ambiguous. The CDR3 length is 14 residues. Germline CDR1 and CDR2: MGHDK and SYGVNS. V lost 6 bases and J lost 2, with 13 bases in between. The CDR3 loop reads CASSHGPKQETQYF. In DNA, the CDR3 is TGTGCCAGCAGCCATGGGCCCAAACAAGAGACCCAGTACTTC.

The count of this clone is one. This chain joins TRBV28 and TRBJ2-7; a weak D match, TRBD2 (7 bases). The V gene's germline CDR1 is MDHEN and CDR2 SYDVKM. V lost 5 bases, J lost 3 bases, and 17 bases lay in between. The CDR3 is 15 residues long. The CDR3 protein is CASSRAGASFYEQYV. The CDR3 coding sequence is TGTGCCAGCAGTAGGGCGGGGGCCTCCTTCTACGAGCAGTACGTC.

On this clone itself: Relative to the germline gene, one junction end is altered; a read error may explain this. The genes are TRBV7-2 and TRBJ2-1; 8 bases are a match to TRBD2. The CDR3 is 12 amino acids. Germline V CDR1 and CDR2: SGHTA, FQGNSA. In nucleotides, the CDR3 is TGTGCCAGCAGCCACGCCGGGACTAGAAGACTCTTC. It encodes CASSHAGTRRLF.

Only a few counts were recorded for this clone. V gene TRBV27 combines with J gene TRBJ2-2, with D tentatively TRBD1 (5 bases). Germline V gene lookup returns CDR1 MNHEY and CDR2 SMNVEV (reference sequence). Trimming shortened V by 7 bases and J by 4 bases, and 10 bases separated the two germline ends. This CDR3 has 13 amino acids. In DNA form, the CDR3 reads TGTGCCAGCAAGATAAGGGGCACCGGGGAGCTGTTTTTT. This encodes CASKIRGTGELFF.

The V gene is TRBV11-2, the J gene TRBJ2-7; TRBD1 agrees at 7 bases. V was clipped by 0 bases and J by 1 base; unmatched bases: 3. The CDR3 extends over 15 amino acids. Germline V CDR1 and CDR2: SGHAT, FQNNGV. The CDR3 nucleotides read TGTGCCAGCAGCTTAGAGGGCAGGGGGTCCTACGAGCAGTACGTC. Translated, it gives CASSLEGRGSYEQYV.

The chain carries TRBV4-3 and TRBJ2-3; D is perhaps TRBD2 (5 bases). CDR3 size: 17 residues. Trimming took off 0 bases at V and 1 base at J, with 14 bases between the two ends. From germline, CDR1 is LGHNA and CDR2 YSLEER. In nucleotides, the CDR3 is TGCGCCAGCAGCCAAGATTTGACTAATGGGCGCACAGATACGCAGTATTTT. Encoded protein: CASSQDLTNGRTDTQYF.

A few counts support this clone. CDR3 protein: CASRPQQGLYEQYV. The CDR3 nucleotides read TGTGCCAGCAGGCCGCAACAGGGCCTCTACGAGCAGTACGTC. The chain couples TRBV2 to TRBJ2-7; maybe TRBD1 (6 bases). The CDR3 spans 14 residues. The V end was cut by 6 bases, the J end by 3 bases, with 15 bases between. From germline, CDR1 is SNHLY and CDR2 FYNNEI.

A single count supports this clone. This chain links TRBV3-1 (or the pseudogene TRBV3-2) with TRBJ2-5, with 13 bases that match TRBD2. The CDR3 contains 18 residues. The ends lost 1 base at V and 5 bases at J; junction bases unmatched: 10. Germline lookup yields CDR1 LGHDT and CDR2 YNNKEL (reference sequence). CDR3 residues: CASSQGKTSGGARETQYF. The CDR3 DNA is TGTGCCAGCAGCCAAGGGAAAACTAGCGGGGGGGCCCGGGAGACCCAGTACTTC.

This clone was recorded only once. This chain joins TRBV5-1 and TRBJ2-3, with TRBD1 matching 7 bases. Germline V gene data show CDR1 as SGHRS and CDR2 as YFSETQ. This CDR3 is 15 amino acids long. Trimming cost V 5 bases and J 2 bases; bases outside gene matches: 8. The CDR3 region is CASSVIGQDTDTQYF. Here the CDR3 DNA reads TGCGCCAGCAGTGTCATCGGACAGGACACAGATACGCAGTATTTT.

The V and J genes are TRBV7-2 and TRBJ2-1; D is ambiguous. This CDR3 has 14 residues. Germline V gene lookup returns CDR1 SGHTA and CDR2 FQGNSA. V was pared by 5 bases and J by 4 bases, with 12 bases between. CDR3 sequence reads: CASSRGPPYNEQFF. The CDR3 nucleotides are TGTGCCAGCAGCCGCGGCCCACCTTACAATGAGCAGTTCTTC.

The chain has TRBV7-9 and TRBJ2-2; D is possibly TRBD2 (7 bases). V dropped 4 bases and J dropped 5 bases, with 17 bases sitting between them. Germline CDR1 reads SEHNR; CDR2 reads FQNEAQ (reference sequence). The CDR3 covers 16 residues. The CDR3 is CASSSWGGRRTGELFF. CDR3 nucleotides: TGTGCCAGCAGCTCATGGGGGGGCCGGAGGACCGGGGAGCTGTTTTTT.

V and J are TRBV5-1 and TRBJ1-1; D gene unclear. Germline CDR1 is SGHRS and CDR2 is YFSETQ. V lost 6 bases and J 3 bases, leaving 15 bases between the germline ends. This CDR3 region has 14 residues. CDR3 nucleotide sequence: TGCGCCAGCACCCCGATCCCTGGGGACACTGAAGCTTTCTTT. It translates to CASTPIPGDTEAFF.

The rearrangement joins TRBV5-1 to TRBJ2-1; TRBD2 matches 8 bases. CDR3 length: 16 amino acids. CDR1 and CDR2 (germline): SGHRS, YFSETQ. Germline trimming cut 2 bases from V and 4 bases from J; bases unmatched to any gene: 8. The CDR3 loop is CASSLISSGGYNEQFF. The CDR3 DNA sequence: TGCGCCAGCAGCTTAATATCGAGCGGGGGATACAATGAGCAGTTCTTC.

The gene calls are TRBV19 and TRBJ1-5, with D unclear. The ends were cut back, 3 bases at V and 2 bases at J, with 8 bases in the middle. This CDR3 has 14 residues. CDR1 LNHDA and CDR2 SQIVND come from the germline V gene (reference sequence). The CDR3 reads CASSMGLGNQPQHF. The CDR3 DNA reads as TGTGCCAGTAGTATGGGGTTAGGCAATCAGCCCCAGCATTTT. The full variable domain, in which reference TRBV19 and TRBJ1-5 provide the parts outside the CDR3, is DGGITQSPKYLFRKEGQNVTLSCEQNLNHDAMYWYRQDPGQGLRLIYYSQIVNDFQKGDIAEGYSVSREKKESFPLTVTSAQKNPTAFYLCASSMGLGNQPQHFGDGTRLSIL.

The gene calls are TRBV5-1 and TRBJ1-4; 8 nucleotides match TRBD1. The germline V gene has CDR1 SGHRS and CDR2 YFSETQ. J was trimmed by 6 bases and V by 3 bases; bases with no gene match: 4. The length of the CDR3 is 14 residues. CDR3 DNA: TGCGCCAGCAGCTCGGACAGGGCCCATGAAAAACTGTTTTTT. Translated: CASSSDRAHEKLFF. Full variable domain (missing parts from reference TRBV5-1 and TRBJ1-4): KAGVTQTPRYLIKTRGQQVTLSCSPISGHRSVSWYQQTPGQGLQFLFEYFSETQRNKGNFPGRFSGRQFSNSRSEMNVSTLELGDSALYLCASSSDRAHEKLFFGSGTQLSVL.

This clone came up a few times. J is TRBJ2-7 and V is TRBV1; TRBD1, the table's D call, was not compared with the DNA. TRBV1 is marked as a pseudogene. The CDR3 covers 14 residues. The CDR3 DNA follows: TGCACCAGCAGCCAAGATAGGGACACCTACGAGCAGTACGTC. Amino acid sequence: CTSSQDRDTYEQYV.

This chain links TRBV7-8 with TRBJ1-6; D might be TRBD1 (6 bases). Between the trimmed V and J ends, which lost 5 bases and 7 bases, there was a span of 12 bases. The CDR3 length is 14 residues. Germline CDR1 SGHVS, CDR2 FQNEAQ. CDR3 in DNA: TGTGCCAGCAGCCCCCGGGACACGAATTCACCCCTCCACTTT. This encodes CASSPRDTNSPLHF. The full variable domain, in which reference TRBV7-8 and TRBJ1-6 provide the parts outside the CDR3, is GAGVSQSPRYKVAKRGQDVALRCDPISGHVSLFWYQQALGQGPEFLTYFQNEAQLDKSGLPSDRFFAERPEGSVSTLKIQRTQQEDSAVYLCASSPRDTNSPLHFGNGTRLTVT.

CDR3 in DNA: TGTGCCAGCAGTTTGGGGACCCGGCGGCAGCCCCAGCATTTT. As protein: CASSLGTRRQPQHF. This sequence joins TRBV28 and TRBJ1-5; perhaps TRBD1 as D (5 bases). In germline, CDR1 is MDHEN, CDR2 SYDVKM. This CDR3 region has 14 residues. Trimming removed 3 bases at V and 7 bases at J, with 13 bases between.

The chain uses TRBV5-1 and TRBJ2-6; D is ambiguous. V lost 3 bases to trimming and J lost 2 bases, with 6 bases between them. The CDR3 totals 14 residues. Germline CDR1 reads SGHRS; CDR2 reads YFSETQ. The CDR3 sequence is CASSSGAGANVLTF. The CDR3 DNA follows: TGCGCCAGCAGCTCCGGTGCTGGGGCCAACGTCCTGACTTTC.

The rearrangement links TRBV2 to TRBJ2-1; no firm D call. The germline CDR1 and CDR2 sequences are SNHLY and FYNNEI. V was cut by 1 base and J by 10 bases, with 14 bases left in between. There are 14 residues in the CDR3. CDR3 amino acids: CASSEGVDFGEQFF. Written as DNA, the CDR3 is TGTGCCAGCAGTGAAGGGGTTGATTTCGGGGAGCAGTTCTTC.

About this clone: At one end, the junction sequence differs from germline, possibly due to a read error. CDR3 DNA sequence: TGTGCCAGCAGGGAAGGGACAGGGCAAACTACCCTAGCCAAAAACATTCAGTACTTC. Its protein product is CASREGTGQTTLAKNIQYF. The V call is TRBV6-1, the J call TRBJ2-4; 9 bases agree with TRBD1. This CDR3 is built from 19 residues. Germline V gene sequence: CDR1 MNHNS, CDR2 SASEGT.

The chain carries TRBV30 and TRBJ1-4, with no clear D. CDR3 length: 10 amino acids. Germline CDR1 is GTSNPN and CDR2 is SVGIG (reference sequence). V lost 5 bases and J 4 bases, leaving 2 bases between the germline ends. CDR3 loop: CAWYNEKLFF. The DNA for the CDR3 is TGTGCCTGGTATAATGAAAAACTGTTTTTT.

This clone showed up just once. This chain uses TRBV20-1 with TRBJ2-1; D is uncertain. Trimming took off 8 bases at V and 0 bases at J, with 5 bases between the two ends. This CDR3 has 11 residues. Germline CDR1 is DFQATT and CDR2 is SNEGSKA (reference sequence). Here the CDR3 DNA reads TGCAGTACTCGCTCCTACAATGAGCAGTTCTTC. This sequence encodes CSTRSYNEQFF.

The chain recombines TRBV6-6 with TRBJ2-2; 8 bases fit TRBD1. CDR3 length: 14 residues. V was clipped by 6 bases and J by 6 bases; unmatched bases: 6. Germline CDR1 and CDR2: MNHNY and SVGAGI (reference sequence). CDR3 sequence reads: CASSRGTGSGELFF. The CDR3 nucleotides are TGTGCCAGCAGCCGTGGGACAGGTTCCGGGGAGCTGTTTTTT.

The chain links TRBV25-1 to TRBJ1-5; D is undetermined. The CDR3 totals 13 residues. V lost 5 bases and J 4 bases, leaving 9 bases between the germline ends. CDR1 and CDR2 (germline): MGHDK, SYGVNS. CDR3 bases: TGTGCCAGCAGTAATGACGGAAATCAGCCCCAGCATTTT. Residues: CASSNDGNQPQHF.

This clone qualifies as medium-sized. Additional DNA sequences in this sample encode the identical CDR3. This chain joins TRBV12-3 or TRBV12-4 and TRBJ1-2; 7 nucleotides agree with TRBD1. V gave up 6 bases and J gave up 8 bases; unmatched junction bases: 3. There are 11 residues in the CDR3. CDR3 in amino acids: CASSRGVGYTF. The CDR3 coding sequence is TGTGCCAGCAGCAGGGGGGTCGGCTACACCTTC.